Below are 14 T cell receptor beta chains sequenced from a single sample in a study of shared clonotypes between healthy human individuals. This table comes from immunoSEQ multiplex PCR, and its TCRdb copy is limited to in-frame clones, with some not included. The table includes some 2 million clones, about 95% detected once. Sequencing was performed on naive CD4+ T cells sorted from blood. Documented subset: CD45RA+ positively selected. Receptors were obtained from a man aged 18 to 35 in good health.

The V gene is TRBV5-6, the J gene TRBJ1-2; perhaps TRBD1 as D (5 bases). CDR1 and CDR2 from the germline V gene are SGHDT and YYEEEE. V lost 4 bases to trimming and J lost 4 bases, with 17 bases between them. This CDR3 spans 15 amino acids. CDR3 in DNA: TGTGCCAGCAGCCCGAGTGTATGGGGCTCCTATGGCTACACCTTC. It translates to CASSPSVWGSYGYTF.

This chain connects TRBV5-5 to TRBJ1-5; no reliable D call. The CDR3 consists of 14 residues. V gave up 1 base and J gave up 3 bases, with 8 bases separating them. CDR1 and CDR2 from the germline V gene are SGHKS and YYEKEE (reference sequence). The CDR3 DNA sequence: TGTGCCAGCAGCTTGTCGGGCAACAATCAGCCCCAGCATTTT. Amino acid sequence: CASSLSGNNQPQHF.

The chain has TRBV12-5 and TRBJ2-5; the D gene is possibly TRBD1 (6 bases). The CDR3 length is 13 residues. Trimming left V 5 bases short and J 5 bases short, with 12 bases between. Germline values: CDR1 LGHNT, CDR2 FRNRAP. The CDR3 here is CASGEQGWETQYF. The CDR3 nucleotides read TGTGCTAGTGGTGAGCAGGGGTGGGAGACCCAGTACTTC.

The chain employs TRBV6-1 and TRBJ2-3, with D possibly called TRBD1 or TRBD2 (6 bases each). Germline values: CDR1 MNHNS, CDR2 SASEGT. The CDR3 covers 15 residues. V was clipped by 4 bases and J by 7 bases, with 18 bases between them. CDR3: CASSGGASPGNTQYF. For the CDR3, the DNA is TGTGCCAGCAGTGGGGGGGCTAGCCCTGGGAATACGCAGTATTTT.

The genes are TRBV19 and TRBJ1-2, with 10 bases that match TRBD1. The germline V gene encodes CDR1 LNHDA and CDR2 SQIVND (reference sequence). The V and J ends lost 2 bases and 6 bases, in that order; junction bases with no gene match: 6. The CDR3 loop spans 15 amino acids. The CDR3 coding sequence is TGTGCCAGTAGTATATTGGGACAGGGGACCAATGGCTACACCTTC. Protein product: CASSILGQGTNGYTF. Full variable domain (remainder filled in from reference TRBV19 and TRBJ1-2): DGGITQSPKYLFRKEGQNVTLSCEQNLNHDAMYWYRQDPGQGLRLIYYSQIVNDFQKGDIAEGYSVSREKKESFPLTVTSAQKNPTAFYLCASSILGQGTNGYTFGSGTRLTVV.

The chain links TRBV10-3 to TRBJ2-3; 10 bases fit TRBD1. Germline V gene lookup returns CDR1 ENHRY and CDR2 SYGVKD. Losses at the gene ends were 6 bases for V and 3 bases for J; bases not matched to a gene: 3. This CDR3 is 14 amino acids long. CDR3 DNA sequence: TGTGCCATCAGACGGGACAGGGGTACAGATACGCAGTATTTT. As protein: CAIRRDRGTDTQYF.

With respect to this clone: Additional DNA sequences in this sample encode the identical CDR3. The chain employs TRBV5-1 and TRBJ1-1; D is unresolved. Trimming removed 2 bases at V and 1 base at J, with 9 bases between. The CDR3 has 14 amino acids. CDR1 and CDR2 (germline): SGHRS, YFSETQ. The CDR3 is CASSFGQANTEAFF. The CDR3 nucleotides read TGCGCCAGCAGCTTTGGGCAGGCGAACACTGAAGCTTTCTTT.

The chain combines TRBV25-1 with TRBJ2-1; 11 bases match TRBD2. The germline V gene has CDR1 MGHDK and CDR2 SYGVNS. The CDR3 totals 16 residues. V shed 3 bases, J shed 4 bases, and the junction held 5 bases outside the gene matches. The CDR3 region has the DNA TGTGCCAGCAGTGATCCGGGACTAGCGGCTTACAATGAGCAGTTCTTC. Amino acid sequence: CASSDPGLAAYNEQFF.

This clone was counted once. The rearrangement links TRBV27 to TRBJ1-6; TRBD1 might be the D (5 bases). V dropped 1 base and J dropped 5 bases, with 9 bases sitting between them. Germline lookup yields CDR1 MNHEY and CDR2 SMNVEV (reference sequence). The CDR3 is made up of 15 amino acids. The CDR3 DNA reads as TGTGCCAGCAGTTTATATGGGACCCATAATTCACCCCTCCACTTT. Its translation: CASSLYGTHNSPLHF.

The V gene is TRBV9, the J gene TRBJ1-4; no clear D. CDR1 and CDR2 (germline): SGDLS, YYNGEE. V was pared by 3 bases and J by 2 bases, with 14 bases between. This CDR3 region has 16 residues. Here the CDR3 DNA reads TGTGCCAGCAGCGACCCCTTCTCCCCCACTAATGAAAAACTGTTTTTT. Translated: CASSDPFSPTNEKLFF.

The chain's CDR3 is CASSYLTLGGAFF. The CDR3 nucleotides are TGTGCCAGCAGTTACCTTACTCTCGGAGGGGCTTTCTTT. The chain carries TRBV6-5 and TRBJ1-1; D is unresolved. CDR3 size: 13 residues. Germline CDR1 reads MNHEY; CDR2 reads SVGAGI. V was trimmed by 2 bases and J by 11 bases, leaving 15 bases between them.

The chain employs TRBV28 and TRBJ1-5, with D unresolved. CDR1 is MDHEN and CDR2 is SYDVKM in the germline V gene. V gave up 8 bases and J gave up 7 bases, with 15 bases separating them. CDR3 length: 13 residues. The DNA for the CDR3 is TGTGCCAGCGGAGGAGCACCCTACCAGCCCCAGCATTTT. It codes for CASGGAPYQPQHF.

The chain is built from TRBV6-5 and TRBJ2-7; D is possibly TRBD1 (6 bases). The CDR3 length is 16 residues. Trimming left V 0 bases short and J 2 bases short, with 14 bases between. Per the germline V gene, CDR1 is MNHEY and CDR2 is SVGAGI. CDR3 loop: CASSYSLARGAYEQYF. The DNA of the CDR3 is TGTGCCAGCAGTTACTCCCTGGCCAGGGGAGCCTACGAGCAGTACTTC.

V is TRBV5-8 and J is TRBJ2-5; D is undetermined. Germline-derived CDR1 and CDR2 are SGHTS and YDEGEE. The V end was cut by 10 bases, the J end by 5 bases, with 6 bases between. The CDR3 totals 9 residues. The CDR3 protein is CAEWETQYF. CDR3 nucleotide sequence: TGTGCCGAGTGGGAGACCCAGTACTTC.